This T cell receptor beta chain was profiled in a study of T cell responses to AZD1222 COVID-19 vaccine. Study background: Second-dose timings of about 4 or about 12 weeks were pooled.

Using immunoSEQ multiplex PCR, the repertoire was profiled, and TCRdb retains in-frame clones only, with some absent. The sample includes 100,000 to 150,000 clones, 70% to 90% of them seen just once. Overall study results and limits: With dominance at 160-218 and 743-854, vaccine-associated CD4 TCRs spanned spike. White British donors predominated, females outnumbered males, and clonal diversity was possibly underestimated. Epitopes outside B.1.351 and B.1.1.7 mutated regions reportedly drew nearly half of spike TCRs.

Notes on this clone: Its antigen is as yet unknown.

The specimen comprised peripheral blood, sampled on day 0 of AZD1222 vaccination. The sequence was collected from an adult in good health.

CDR3 amino acids: CASSPRQVIYEQYF. In nucleotides, the CDR3 is TGTGCCAGCAGTCCTAGACAGGTGATTTACGAGCAGTACTTC. This chain joins TRBV5-6 and TRBJ2-7; possible D gene TRBD1, 6 bases. Germline V gene sequence: CDR1 SGHDT, CDR2 YYEEEE. Trimming shortened V by 5 bases and J by 4 bases, and 16 bases separated the two germline ends. The CDR3 extends over 14 amino acids.